The sequence of this TCR beta chain was determined in a study of control samples from healthy donors and cancer patients. There are 16 residues in the CDR3. The germline CDR1 and CDR2 sequences are WSHSY and SAAADI. Trimming removed 6 bases from V and 2 bases from J, with 19 bases in between. Some clones are missing from TCRdb's copy, which holds only in-frame ones; the method was immunoSEQ multiplex PCR. Here the sample spans 150,000 to 200,000 clones, roughly 91% being singletons. The chain joins TRBV10-2 to TRBJ1-1; perhaps TRBD1 as D (6 bases). The clonotype originates from a woman in her twenties or thirties in good health. Sequencing input: blood. The CDR3 DNA is TGCGCCAGCAGACCCGGACAGAGGTGGGGAAACACTGAAGCTTTCTTT. Translating gives CASRPGQRWGNTEAFF.